This T cell receptor (beta chain) comes out of a study of Ad26.COV2.S vaccination and SARS-CoV-2 variants. Treatment given: about 20 received Ad26.COV2.S at low or high dose, single or two shots; about five received placebo; per-sample allocation not given. Day 63 after the first injection of vaccine or placebo was the sampling time. This CDR3 is built from 15 residues. The germline gives CDR1 SGHNT, CDR2 YYREEE (reference sequence). The J segment lost 0 bases and the V segment lost 4 bases, leaving 1 base of the junction unmatched. Only in-frame clones appear in the TCRdb table, and some are missing; sequencing was by immunoSEQ multiplex PCR. Here the sample spans hundreds of thousands of clones, 92% being singletons.

The material sequenced was peripheral blood, taken in a trial of Ad26.COV2.S vaccine versus placebo. This receptor was taken from a person aged 18-60 years who received the Ad26.COV2.S COVID-19 vaccine or a placebo. The rearrangement uses TRBV5-4 and TRBJ2-3, with 11 nucleotides matching TRBD2. The CDR3 region is CASSRTSGSTDTQYF. Written as DNA, the CDR3 is TGTGCCAGCAGCCGGACTAGCGGGAGCACAGATACGCAGTATTTT.